This TCR beta chain derives from a study of prognosis after radiotherapy for stage I lung cancer (dated by TCRdb to the early 2020s). In terms of the full investigation: Between April 2018 and early 2019, fewer than 20 patients with stage I NSCLC were enrolled in Nanjing, China. On tumor histology, some 11 patients had adenocarcinoma and several had squamous cell carcinoma. No patient received concurrent therapy alongside SBRT. A total of around 40 blood samples from approximately 20 patients were sequenced, with one sample obtained before and one obtained after SBRT for each patient. Oligometastatic NSCLC after surgical resection of the primary tumor was present in a handful of patients, while newly diagnosed primary stage I lung tumors were present in some 15. SBRT was delivered in 3 to 5 fractions with a biologically effective dose of at least 100 Gy, and image-guided IMRT or VMAT was used for delivery. This study profiled peripheral blood TCR beta repertoires from stage I NSCLC patients before and after stereotactic body radiotherapy and linked the repertoires to distant failure. The cohort comprised 10 to 15 men and a handful of women with a median age of approximately 74 years, ranging from roughly 50 to 85 years. Distant metastases were developed by four of the 19 patients after SBRT, at a median of around seven months, whereas no significant progression was observed in the other 15 patients. All patients were regarded as medically inoperable, because of comorbidities in about a dozen patients and refusal of surgery in several patients. Here is what the overall study found, with its caveats: TRBV and TRBJ usage frequencies reportedly varied with metastasis status, involving two V genes at baseline and nine V and two J genes after SBRT. Tumor specificity of expanded TCR clones was not determined. Limitations of the study included a small cohort and short follow-up, and the study findings need independent validation. Unique TCR clone counts fell after SBRT (median about 9,600 before versus several thousand after; Wilcoxon paired P=0.011). All reported P values were unadjusted for multiple comparisons. Post-SBRT Shannon entropy and its change from baseline were lower in patients who developed distant metastases; baseline Shannon entropy was not associated with metastases.

Two rounds of multiplex PCR on genomic DNA were used to amplify the TCR beta CDR3 region. In the first round of PCR, primers specific to each TRBV and TRBJ gene were used, and the primer sequences are filed in Chinese patent CN105087789A. Universal primers were used in the second PCR round. The Roche High Pure PCR Template Preparation Kit was used to extract genomic DNA from the frozen PBMCs. The libraries underwent paired-end sequencing with 151 bp reads on an Illumina HiSeq 3000. In the authors' own workflow: CutAdapt was used to remove raw reads lacking the multiplex PCR primer sequences. PEAR was used to merge high-quality paired reads into contigs. By alignment to reference sequences, MiXCR assigned TRB V, D and J gene segments to each contig. To remove sequencing errors, CDR3 sequences were clustered according to base quality and sequence similarity. Shannon entropy normalized by the natural log of productive TCR sequence number was used as the measure of diversity. To get clonality, Shannon entropy was divided by the natural log of the number of unique clonotypes, and that result was subtracted from one. Using the Youden index from ROC curves, the researchers picked the repertoire-metric cut-offs for progression-free survival, and all analyses were carried out in R 3.5.3. The raw public reads went through TCRdb reprocessing: fastp at Q25, MiXCR clone calling, in-frame beta chains kept. Duplicate CDR3 protein sequences are folded into a single record with the most common DNA and genes. What appears here as the V and J calls and clone size reflects TCRdb's work, not the paper's. This sample is represented by more than 12,000 distinct CDR3 sequences; about two fifths of them were singletons. The ten largest clones take up around two fifths of the sample.

This clonotype was counted many times. The antigen it binds to is not known. Base-call qualities are not available, and no considerably larger clone is one nucleotide away. CDR1 MDHEN and CDR2 SYDVKM were looked up in the germline V gene. The cysteine opens and the phenylalanine closes a CDR3 of 14 amino acids. The entry retains the CDR3 DNA only, 42 bases that are in frame from base 1. Relative to germline, V is missing 4 bases and J is missing 0 bases, with 2 bases of the junction outside any gene match. All patients had node-negative disease on CT and PET/CT, and none had a history of other malignancies or prior chemotherapy or radiotherapy. At each of the two time points, 6 to 7 milliliters of peripheral venous blood were collected into EDTA tubes. PBMCs were isolated by Ficoll-Paque Plus density-gradient centrifugation. Immediately after collection, samples were stored at -80 degrees C until analysis.

This receptor was obtained from a donor over 45 with non-small cell lung cancer. The material was PBMCs, obtained before or after stereotactic body radiation therapy (not recorded which). The chain is encoded by TRBV28 joined to TRBJ2-5; 7 bases in the junction line up with TRBD2. The CDR3 has the sequence CASSSGTNQETQYF. The sequence in DNA is TGTGCCAGCAGTTCCGGGACTAACCAAGAGACCCAGTACTTC.